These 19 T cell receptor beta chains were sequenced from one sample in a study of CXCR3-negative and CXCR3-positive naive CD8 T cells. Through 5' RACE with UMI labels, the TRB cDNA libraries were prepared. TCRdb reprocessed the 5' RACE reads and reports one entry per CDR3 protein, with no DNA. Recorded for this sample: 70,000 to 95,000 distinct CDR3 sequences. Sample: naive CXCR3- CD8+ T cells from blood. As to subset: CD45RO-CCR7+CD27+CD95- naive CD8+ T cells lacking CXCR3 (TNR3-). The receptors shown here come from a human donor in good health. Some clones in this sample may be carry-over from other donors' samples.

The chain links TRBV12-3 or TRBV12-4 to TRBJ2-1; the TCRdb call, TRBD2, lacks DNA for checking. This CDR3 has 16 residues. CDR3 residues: CASSINLAGGNNEQFF.

The CDR3 loop reads CASTLGTGGYEQYF. The rearrangement links TRBV12-3 or TRBV12-4 to TRBJ2-7; TCRdb names TRBD1, which stays unverified in the absence of DNA. This CDR3 has 14 residues.

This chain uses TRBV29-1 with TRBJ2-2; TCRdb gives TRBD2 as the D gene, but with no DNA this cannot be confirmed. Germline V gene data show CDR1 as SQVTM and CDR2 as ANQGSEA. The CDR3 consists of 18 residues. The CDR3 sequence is CSVEAGGGVHSNTGELFF.

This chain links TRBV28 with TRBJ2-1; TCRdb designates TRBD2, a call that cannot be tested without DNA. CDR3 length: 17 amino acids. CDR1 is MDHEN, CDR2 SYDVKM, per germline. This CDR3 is CASSSPSAGAPYNEQFF.

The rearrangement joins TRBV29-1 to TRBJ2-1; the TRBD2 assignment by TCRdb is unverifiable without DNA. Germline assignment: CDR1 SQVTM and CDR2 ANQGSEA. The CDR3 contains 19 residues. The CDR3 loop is CSVQGGYILAGVVHNEQFF.

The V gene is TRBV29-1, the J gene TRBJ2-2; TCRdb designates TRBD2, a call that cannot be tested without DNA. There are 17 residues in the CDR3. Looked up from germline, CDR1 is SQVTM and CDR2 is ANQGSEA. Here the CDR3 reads CSVERLAGGRNTGELFF.

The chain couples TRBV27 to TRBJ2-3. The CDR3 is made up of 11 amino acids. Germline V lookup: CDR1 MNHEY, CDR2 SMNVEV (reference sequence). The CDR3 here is CASSFLDTQYF.

CDR3 protein: CASSLIPGASMNSPLHF. The rearrangement uses TRBV5-6 and TRBJ1-6; TCRdb calls TRBD1, which cannot be checked without DNA. Germline V gene sequence: CDR1 SGHDT, CDR2 YYEEEE. This CDR3 is built from 17 residues.

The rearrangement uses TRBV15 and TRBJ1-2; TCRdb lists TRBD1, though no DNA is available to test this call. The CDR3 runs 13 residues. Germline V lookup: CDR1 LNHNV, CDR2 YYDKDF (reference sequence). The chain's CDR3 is CATSRSGVGGYTF.

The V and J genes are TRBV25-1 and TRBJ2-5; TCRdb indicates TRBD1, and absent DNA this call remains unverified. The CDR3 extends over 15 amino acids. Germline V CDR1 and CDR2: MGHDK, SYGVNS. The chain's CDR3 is CASSGQGQDQETQYF.

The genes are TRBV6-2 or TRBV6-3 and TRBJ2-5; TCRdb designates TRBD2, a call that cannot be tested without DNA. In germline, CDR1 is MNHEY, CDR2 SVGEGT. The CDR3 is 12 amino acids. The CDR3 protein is CASLGGEETQYF.

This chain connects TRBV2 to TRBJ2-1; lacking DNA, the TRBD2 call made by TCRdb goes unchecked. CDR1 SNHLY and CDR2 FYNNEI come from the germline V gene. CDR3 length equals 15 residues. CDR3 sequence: CASGILAGGPQEQFF.

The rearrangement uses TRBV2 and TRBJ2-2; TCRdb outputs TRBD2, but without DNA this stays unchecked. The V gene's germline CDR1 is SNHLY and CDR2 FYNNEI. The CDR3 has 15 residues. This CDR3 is CASRGTSGGTGELFF.

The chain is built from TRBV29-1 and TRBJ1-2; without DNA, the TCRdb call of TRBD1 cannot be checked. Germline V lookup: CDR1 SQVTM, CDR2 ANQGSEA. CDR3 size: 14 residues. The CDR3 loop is CSVMEAGTEVGYTF.

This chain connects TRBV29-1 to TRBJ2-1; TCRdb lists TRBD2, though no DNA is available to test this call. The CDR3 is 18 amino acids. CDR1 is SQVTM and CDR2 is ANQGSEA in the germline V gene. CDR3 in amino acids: CSVTGLAGVGASYNEQFF.

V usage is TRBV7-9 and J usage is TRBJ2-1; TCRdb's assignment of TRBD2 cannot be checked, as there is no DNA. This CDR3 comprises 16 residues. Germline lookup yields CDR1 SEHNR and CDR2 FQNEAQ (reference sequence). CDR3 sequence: CASSLGPAGEENEQFF.

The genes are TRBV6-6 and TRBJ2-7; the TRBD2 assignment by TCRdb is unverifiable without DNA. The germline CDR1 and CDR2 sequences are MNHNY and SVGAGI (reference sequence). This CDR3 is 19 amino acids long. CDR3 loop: CASSYSDLAGGPLSYEQYF.

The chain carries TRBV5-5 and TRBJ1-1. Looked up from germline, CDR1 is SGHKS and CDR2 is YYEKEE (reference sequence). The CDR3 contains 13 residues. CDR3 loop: CASSFGMNTEAFF.

CDR3 loop: CSVKDGSGANVLTF. V and J are TRBV29-1 and TRBJ2-6. CDR3 length: 14 amino acids. Germline CDR1 and CDR2: SQVTM and ANQGSEA.